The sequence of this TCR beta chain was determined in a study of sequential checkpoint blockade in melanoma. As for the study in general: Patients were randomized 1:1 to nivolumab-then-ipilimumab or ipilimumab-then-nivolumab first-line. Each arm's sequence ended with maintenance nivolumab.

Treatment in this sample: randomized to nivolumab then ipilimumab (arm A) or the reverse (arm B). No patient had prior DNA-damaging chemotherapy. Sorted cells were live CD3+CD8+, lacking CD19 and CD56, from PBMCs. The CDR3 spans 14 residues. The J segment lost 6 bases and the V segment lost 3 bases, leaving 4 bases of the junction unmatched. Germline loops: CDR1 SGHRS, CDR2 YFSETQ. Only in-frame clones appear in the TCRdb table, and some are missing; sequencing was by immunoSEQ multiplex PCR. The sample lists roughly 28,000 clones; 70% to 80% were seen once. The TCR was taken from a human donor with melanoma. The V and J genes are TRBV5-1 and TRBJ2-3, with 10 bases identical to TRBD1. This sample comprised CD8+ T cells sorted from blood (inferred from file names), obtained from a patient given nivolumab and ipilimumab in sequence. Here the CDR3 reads CASSSDRGMDTQYF. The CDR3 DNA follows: TGCGCCAGCAGCTCGGACAGGGGGATGGATACGCAGTATTTT.